This T cell receptor (beta chain) comes out of a study of cytomegalovirus exposure and HLA in healthy donors. This CDR3 has 15 amino acids. CDR1 and CDR2 from the germline V gene are MNHEY and SMNVEV (reference sequence). Trimming stripped 4 bases from V and 3 bases from J, with 13 bases between. As regards this clone: Its target is not known.

This PCR relied on a set of 60 Vbeta primers and 13 Jbeta primers. Per the original data handling: Unique TCR beta chains numbered about 72 million in a later analysis, with about 11 million shared. Here immunoSEQ multiplex PCR was the method, and the copy in TCRdb shows in-frame clones only, minus some. V and J calls and clone size are copied from that table; D and trimming were computed from the DNA. The sample records approximately 250,000 clones, about 77% being singletons. Findings and caveats of the study: Later analysis suggested most CMV-associated TCR beta chains were HLA-restricted. In a later analysis, at a false discovery rate of 0.05, over 15,000 TCR beta sequences were associated with HLA alleles.

The V and J genes are TRBV27 and TRBJ2-1; D gene uncertain. The origin of this receptor is a boy younger than 18 in good health and CMV-seronegative. Sequenced: PBMCs. DNA for the CDR3: TGTGCCAGCAGTTCTAGAAGCAAGAACTACAATGAGCAGTTCTTC. Residues: CASSSRSKNYNEQFF.